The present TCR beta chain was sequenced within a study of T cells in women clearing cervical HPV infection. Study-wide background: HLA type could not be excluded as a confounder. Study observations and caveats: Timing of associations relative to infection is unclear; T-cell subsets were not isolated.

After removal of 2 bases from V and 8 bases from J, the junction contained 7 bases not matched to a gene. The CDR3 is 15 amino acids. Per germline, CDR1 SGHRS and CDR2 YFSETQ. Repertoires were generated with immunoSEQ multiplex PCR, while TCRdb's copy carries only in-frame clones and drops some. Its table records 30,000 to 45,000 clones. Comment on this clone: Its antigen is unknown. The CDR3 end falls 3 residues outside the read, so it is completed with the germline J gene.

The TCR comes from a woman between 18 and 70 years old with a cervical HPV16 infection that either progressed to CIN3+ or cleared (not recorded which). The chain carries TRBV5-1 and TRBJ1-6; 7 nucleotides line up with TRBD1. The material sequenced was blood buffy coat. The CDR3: CASSFSGTADSPLHF. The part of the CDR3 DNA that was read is TGCGCCAGCAGCTTCTCCGGGACAGCTGATTCACCC.